Here is one T cell receptor (beta chain) with its context. This sample was included in a study of T cell clones after liver transplantation. Study-wide background: Subjects received no induction therapy and standard immunosuppression until randomization at 12-24 months post-transplant.

The V and J ends lost 2 bases and 4 bases respectively, with 9 bases between them. This CDR3 is 14 amino acids long. Looked up from germline, CDR1 is MNHEY and CDR2 is SVGAGI. The protocol was immunoSEQ multiplex PCR, while the TCRdb copy is restricted to in-frame clones and leaves out a portion. The sample has 95,000 to 110,000 clones; 80% to 85% are singletons. The starting material was CD4+ T cells from blood, obtained before liver transplant. V and J are TRBV6-5 and TRBJ1-5, with D maybe TRBD1 (5 bases). This sequence was found in a human donor who received a liver transplant. CDR3 region: CASSYDSLNQPQHF. For the CDR3, the DNA is TGTGCCAGCAGTTACGACAGCTTAAATCAGCCCCAGCATTTT.